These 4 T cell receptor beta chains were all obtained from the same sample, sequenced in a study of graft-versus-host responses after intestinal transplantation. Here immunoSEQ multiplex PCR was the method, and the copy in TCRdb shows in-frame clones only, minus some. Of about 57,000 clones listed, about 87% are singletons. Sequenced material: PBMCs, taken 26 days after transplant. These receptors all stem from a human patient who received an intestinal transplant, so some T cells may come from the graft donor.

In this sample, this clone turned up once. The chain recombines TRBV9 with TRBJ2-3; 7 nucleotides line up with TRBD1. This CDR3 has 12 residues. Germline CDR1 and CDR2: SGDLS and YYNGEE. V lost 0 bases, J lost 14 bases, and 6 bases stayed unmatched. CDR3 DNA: TGTGCCAGCAGCGTAGAAGGACAGGAGCGGTATTTT. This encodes CASSVEGQERYF.

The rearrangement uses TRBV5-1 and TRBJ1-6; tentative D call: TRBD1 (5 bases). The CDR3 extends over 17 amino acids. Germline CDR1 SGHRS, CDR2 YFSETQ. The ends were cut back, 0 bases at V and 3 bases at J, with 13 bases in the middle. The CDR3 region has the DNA TGCGCCAGCAGCTTGGTCGGGGGAAGATACTATAATTCACCCCTCCACTTT. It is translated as CASSLVGGRYYNSPLHF.

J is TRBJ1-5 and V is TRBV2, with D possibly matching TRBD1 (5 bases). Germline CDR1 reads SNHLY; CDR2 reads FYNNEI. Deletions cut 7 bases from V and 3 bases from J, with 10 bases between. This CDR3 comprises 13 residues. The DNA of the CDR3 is TGTGCCAGCAAAGCAGGGCCCAATCAGCCCCAGCATTTT. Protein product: CASKAGPNQPQHF.

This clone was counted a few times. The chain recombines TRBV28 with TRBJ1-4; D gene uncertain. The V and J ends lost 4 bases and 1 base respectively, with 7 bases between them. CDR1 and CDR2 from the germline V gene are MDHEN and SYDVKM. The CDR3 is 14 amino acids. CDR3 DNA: TGTGCCAGCAGTTCGGGTCGAACTAATGAAAAACTGTTTTTT. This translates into CASSSGRTNEKLFF.